This TCR beta chain originates from a study of a mutant IDH1 vaccine in newly diagnosed glioma. At the level of the study: Patients received eight vaccinations in weeks 1, 3, 5, 7, 11, 15, 19, 23. Before enrollment, patients got radiotherapy alone, temozolomide alone, or mostly the combination.

Time point denoted: week 11, during vaccination. Every single dose of the vaccine, 300 ug of mutant IDH1 20-mer peptide, came with topical imiquimod. The astrocytomas were IDH1-mutant, ATRX-negative, and WHO grade 3 or 4. This CDR3 has 15 residues. The germline V gene has CDR1 SGHDN and CDR2 FVKESK. The V gene end was trimmed by 5 bases and the J gene end by 3 bases; junction bases not matched to a gene: 6. Method: immunoSEQ multiplex PCR; TCRdb's copy keeps in-frame clones and lacks some. Among 38,000 or so clones, about four fifths were seen once, and the ten largest hold around 16%. Details on this clone: Its antigen is not identified.

This clonotype was sampled from a woman in her 30s with glioma. Some clones in this sample may be carry-over from other donors' samples. Sequenced material: peripheral blood mononuclear cells (PBMCs), taken from a glioma patient whose treatment included an IDH1 peptide vaccine. V and J are TRBV14 and TRBJ2-7, with 11 nucleotides matching TRBD2. The CDR3 DNA reads TGTGCCAGCAGCTCCCGACTAGCGGGAATCTACGAGCAGTACTTC. Protein sequence: CASSSRLAGIYEQYF.